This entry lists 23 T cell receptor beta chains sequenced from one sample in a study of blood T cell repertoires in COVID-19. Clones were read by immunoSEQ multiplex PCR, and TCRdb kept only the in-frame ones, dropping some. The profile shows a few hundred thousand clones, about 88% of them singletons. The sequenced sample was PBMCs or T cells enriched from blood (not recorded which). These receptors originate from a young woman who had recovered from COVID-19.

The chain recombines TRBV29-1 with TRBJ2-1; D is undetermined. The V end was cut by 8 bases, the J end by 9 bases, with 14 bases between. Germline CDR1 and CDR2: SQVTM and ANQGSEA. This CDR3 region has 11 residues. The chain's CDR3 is CSLTSPGEQFF. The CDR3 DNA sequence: TGCAGCCTCACCTCGCCCGGTGAGCAGTTCTTC.

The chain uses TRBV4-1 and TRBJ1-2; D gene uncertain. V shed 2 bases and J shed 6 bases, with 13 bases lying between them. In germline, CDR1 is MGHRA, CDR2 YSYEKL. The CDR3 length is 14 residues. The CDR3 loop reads CASSQRGIWDGYTF. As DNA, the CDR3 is TGCGCCAGCAGCCAACGAGGGATTTGGGATGGCTACACCTTC.

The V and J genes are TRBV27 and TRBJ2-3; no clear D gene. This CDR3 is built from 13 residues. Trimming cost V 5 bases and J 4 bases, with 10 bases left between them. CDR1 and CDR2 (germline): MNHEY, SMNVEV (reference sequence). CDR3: CASSPSSADTQYF. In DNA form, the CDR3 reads TGTGCCAGCAGTCCATCCTCGGCAGATACGCAGTATTTT.

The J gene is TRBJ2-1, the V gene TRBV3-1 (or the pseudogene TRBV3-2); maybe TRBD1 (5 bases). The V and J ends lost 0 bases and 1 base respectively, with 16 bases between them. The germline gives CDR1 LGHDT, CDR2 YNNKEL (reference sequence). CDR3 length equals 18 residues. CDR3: CASSQDKSGWISYNEQFF. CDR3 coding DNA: TGTGCCAGCAGCCAAGATAAGTCAGGGTGGATATCCTACAATGAGCAGTTCTTC.

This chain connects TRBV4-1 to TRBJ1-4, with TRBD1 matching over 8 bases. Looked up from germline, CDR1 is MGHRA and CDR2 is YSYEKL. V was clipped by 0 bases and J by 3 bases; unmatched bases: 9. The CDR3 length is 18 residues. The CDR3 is CASSQEGNPGQANEKLFF. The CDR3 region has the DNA TGCGCCAGCAGCCAAGAAGGGAACCCGGGACAGGCTAATGAAAAACTGTTTTTT.

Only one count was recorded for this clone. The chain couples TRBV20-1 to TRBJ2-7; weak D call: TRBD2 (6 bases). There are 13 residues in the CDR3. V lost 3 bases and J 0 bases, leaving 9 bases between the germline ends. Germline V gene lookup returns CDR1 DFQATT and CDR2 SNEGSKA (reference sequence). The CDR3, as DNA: TGCAGTGCTAGTCGGGGGTTCTCCTACGAGCAGTACTTC. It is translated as CSASRGFSYEQYF.

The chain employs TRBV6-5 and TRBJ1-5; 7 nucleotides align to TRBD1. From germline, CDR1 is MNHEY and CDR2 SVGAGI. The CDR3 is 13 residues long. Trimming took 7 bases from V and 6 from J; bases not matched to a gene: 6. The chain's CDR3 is CASNTGVGQPQHF. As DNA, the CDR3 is TGTGCCAGCAATACAGGGGTCGGTCAGCCCCAGCATTTT.

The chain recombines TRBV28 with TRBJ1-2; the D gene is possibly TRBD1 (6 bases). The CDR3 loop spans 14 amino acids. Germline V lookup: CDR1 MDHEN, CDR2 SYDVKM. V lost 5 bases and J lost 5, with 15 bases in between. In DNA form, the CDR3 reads TGTGCCAGCAGTCGGGGGGGCGGCGGTTATGGCTACACCTTC. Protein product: CASSRGGGGYGYTF.

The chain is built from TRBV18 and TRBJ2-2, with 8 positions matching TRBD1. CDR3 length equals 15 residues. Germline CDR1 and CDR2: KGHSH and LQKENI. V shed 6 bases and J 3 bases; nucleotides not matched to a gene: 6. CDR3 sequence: CASSAGTGDTGELFF. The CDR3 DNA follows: TGTGCCAGCTCTGCCGGGACAGGAGACACCGGGGAGCTGTTTTTT.

CDR3 in amino acids: CASRLGFVAGDSSYEQYF. The CDR3 nucleotides read TGTGCCAGCAGGCTGGGTTTTGTAGCGGGTGATAGCTCCTACGAGCAGTACTTC. The chain joins TRBV5-5 to TRBJ2-7; 7 nucleotides line up with TRBD2. The CDR3 loop spans 18 amino acids. Germline values: CDR1 SGHKS, CDR2 YYEKEE (reference sequence). V was pared by 5 bases and J by 0 bases, with 17 bases of the junction left unmatched.

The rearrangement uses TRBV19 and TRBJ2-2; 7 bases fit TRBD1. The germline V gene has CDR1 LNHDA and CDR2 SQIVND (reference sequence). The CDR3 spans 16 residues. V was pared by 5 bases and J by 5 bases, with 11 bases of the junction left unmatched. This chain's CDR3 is CASSLPRDRKTGELFF. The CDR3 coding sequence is TGTGCCAGTAGTTTACCCCGGGACAGAAAAACCGGGGAGCTGTTTTTT.

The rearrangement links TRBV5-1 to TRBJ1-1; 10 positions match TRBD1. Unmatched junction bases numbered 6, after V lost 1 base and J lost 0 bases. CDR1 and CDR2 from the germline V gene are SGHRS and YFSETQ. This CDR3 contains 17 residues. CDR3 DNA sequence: TGCGCCAGCAGCTTGCCCGGGACAGGGGCCTTGAACACTGAAGCTTTCTTT. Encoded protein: CASSLPGTGALNTEAFF.

For the CDR3, the DNA is TGTGCCAGCAGGTTAACTAGCGGGAGTCATAACGAGCAGTACTTC. Its protein product is CASRLTSGSHNEQYF. This chain uses TRBV7-6 with TRBJ2-7, with 11 bases that match TRBD2. CDR3 length equals 15 residues. Per the germline V gene, CDR1 is SGHVS and CDR2 is FNYEAQ. The junction had 9 bases not matched to a gene; V was cut back by 6 bases and J by 5 bases.

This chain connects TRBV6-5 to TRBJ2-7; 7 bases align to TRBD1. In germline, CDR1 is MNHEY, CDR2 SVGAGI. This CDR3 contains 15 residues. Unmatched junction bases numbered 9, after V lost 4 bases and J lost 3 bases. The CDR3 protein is CASSSFGGQNYEQYF. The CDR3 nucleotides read TGTGCCAGCAGTTCCTTTGGGGGACAGAACTACGAGCAGTACTTC.

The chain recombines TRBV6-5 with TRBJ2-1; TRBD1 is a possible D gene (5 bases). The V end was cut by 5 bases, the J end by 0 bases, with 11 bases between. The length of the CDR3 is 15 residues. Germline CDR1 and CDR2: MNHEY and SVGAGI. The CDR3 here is CASSPTVNSYNEQFF. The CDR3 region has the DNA TGTGCCAGCAGTCCGACAGTGAACTCCTACAATGAGCAGTTCTTC.

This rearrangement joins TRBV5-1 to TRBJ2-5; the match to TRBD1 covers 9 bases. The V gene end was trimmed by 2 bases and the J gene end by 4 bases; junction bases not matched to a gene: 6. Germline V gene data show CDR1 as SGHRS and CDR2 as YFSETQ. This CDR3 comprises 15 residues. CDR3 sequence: CASSLGTGRGETQYF. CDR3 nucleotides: TGCGCCAGCAGCTTAGGGACAGGGCGGGGAGAGACCCAGTACTTC.

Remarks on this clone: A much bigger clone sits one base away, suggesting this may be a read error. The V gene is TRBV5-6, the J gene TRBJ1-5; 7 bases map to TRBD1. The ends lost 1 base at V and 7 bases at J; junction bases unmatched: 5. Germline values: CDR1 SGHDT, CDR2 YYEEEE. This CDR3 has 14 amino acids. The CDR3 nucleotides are TGTGCCAGCAGCTTGAGACAGGGAGGACAGCCCCAGCATTTT. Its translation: CASSLRQGGQPQHF.

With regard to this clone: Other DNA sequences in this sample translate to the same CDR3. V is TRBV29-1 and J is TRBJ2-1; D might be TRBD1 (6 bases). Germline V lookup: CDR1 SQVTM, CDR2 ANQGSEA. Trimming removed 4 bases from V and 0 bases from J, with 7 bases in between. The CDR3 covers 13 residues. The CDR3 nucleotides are TGCAGCGTTGTAGGGGGCTCCTACAATGAGCAGTTCTTC. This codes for CSVVGGSYNEQFF.

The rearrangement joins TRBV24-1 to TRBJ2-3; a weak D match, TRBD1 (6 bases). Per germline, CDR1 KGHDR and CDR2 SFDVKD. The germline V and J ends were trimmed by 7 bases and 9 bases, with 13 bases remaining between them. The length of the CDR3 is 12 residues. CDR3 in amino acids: CATRAPQGTQYF. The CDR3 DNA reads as TGTGCCACCAGGGCGCCTCAGGGGACGCAGTATTTT.

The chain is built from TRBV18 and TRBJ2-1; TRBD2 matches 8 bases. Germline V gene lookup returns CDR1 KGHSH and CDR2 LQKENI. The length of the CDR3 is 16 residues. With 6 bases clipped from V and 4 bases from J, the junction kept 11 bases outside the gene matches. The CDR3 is CASSPDGGGSYNEQFF. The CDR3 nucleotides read TGTGCCAGCTCTCCAGACGGCGGGGGGTCGTACAATGAGCAGTTCTTC.

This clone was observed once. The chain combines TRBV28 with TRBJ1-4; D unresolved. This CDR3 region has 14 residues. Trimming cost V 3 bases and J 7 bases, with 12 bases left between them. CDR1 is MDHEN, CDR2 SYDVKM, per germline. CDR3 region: CASSFAGVSEKLFF. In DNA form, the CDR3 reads TGTGCCAGCAGTTTCGCGGGCGTTAGTGAAAAACTGTTTTTT. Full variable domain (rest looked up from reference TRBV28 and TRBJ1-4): DVKVTQSSRYLVKRTGEKVFLECVQDMDHENMFWYRQDPGLGLRLIYFSYDVKMKEKGDIPEGYSVSREKKERFSLILESASTNQTSMYLCASSFAGVSEKLFFGSGTQLSVL.

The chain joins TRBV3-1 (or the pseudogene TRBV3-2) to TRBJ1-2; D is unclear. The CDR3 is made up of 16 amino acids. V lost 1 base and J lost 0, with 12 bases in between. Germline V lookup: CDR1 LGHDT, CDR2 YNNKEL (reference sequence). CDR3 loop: CASSQGSSTTNYGYTF. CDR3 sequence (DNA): TGTGCCAGCAGCCAAGGAAGTTCCACAACTAACTATGGCTACACCTTC.

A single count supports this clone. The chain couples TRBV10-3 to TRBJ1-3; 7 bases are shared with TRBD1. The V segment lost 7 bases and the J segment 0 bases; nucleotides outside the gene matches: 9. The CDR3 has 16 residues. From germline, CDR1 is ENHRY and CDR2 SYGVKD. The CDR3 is CAIMQGGALSGNTIYF. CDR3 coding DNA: TGTGCCATCATGCAGGGGGGAGCCCTCTCTGGAAACACCATATATTTT.